One and the same sample provided the 4 T cell receptor beta chains below, sequenced in a study of memory CD4+ T cells and cytomegalovirus serostatus. Single viable CD3+CD4+CD8-CD45RO+ cells were sorted as the memory CD4+ T cells. Data came from immunoSEQ multiplex PCR; TCRdb stores just in-frame clones and leaves some out. Seen here are approximately 41,000 clones, about 82% observed once, and the top ten hold roughly 6.5%. The sample taken for sequencing was memory CD4+ T cells from blood. The receptors come from an adult in good health and CMV-seronegative.

V and J are TRBV18 and TRBJ1-4; D perhaps matches TRBD1 (5 bases). The germline CDR1 and CDR2 sequences are KGHSH and LQKENI. The CDR3 length is 14 residues. The V end was cut by 5 bases, the J end by 7 bases, with 14 bases between. For the CDR3, the DNA is TGTGCCAGCTCATCACGGGGAGGGGTTGAAAAACTGTTTTTT. It yields the protein CASSSRGGVEKLFF.

The rearrangement links TRBV7-2 to TRBJ2-3; D unresolved. The CDR3 totals 12 residues. Germline V lookup: CDR1 SGHTA, CDR2 FQGNSA. The germline V and J ends were trimmed by 6 bases and 2 bases, with 6 bases remaining between them. As DNA, the CDR3 is TGTGCCAGCAGGCAAAACACAGATACGCAGTATTTT. Protein: CASRQNTDTQYF.

This chain uses TRBV7-2 with TRBJ1-3; perhaps TRBD1 as D (5 bases). The CDR3 has 16 residues. Trimming shortened V by 6 bases and J by 4 bases, and 19 bases separated the two germline ends. Germline CDR1 reads SGHTA; CDR2 reads FQGNSA. CDR3 residues: CASSFQLGQGGNTIYF. CDR3 DNA sequence: TGTGCCAGCAGTTTCCAACTCGGGCAGGGCGGAAACACCATATATTTT.

This chain links TRBV19 with TRBJ2-5; tentatively, D is TRBD1 (6 bases). The CDR3 length is 14 residues. Germline lookup yields CDR1 LNHDA and CDR2 SQIVND (reference sequence). V was shortened by 1 base and J by 10 bases, with 16 bases between the two germline ends. The CDR3 DNA follows: TGTGCCAGTAGTATAGGTCGGACAGTACCGGACCAGTACTTC. Protein product: CASSIGRTVPDQYF. Supplemented by reference TRBV19 and TRBJ2-5, the full variable domain reads DGGITQSPKYLFRKEGQNVTLSCEQNLNHDAMYWYRQDPGQGLRLIYYSQIVNDFQKGDIAEGYSVSREKKESFPLTVTSAQKNPTAFYLCASSIGRTVPDQYFGPGTRLLVL.